The 15 T cell receptor beta chains reported below all come from one sample, sequenced in a study of CD8+CD57+ T cells in acquired aplastic anemia (dated by TCRdb to about 2018). TCRdb shows the sequencer as Illumina HiSeq 2000. Genomic DNA was used as template for profiling of TCR beta VDJ combinations and CDR3 sequences. Through fastp at Q25 and MiXCR, TCRdb rebuilt clones from the public reads, retaining in-frame beta chains. Each entry is one CDR3 protein sequence, shown with its most common DNA and genes. Within this sample are about 150,000 distinct CDR3 sequences, with about 48% of them counted one time only. The ten largest clones add up to over 9.5% of the sample. The patients picked for sequencing were ones in whom flow cytometry had shown an expansion of CD8+CD57+ cells. The sequenced sample was sorted CD4+, CD8+, or CD8+CD57+ T cells (not recorded which) from PBMCs. The receptors derive from a human donor with aplastic anemia.

The table lists this clonotype with many counts. This chain connects TRBV5-1 to TRBJ2-3; 13 bases map to TRBD2. CDR3 length equals 17 residues. The ends lost 0 bases at V and 4 bases at J; junction bases unmatched: 5. Germline lookup yields CDR1 SGHRS and CDR2 YFSETQ. The CDR3 sequence is CASSLELAGGAPDTQYF. The CDR3 DNA reads as TGCGCCAGCAGCTTGGAACTAGCGGGGGGGGCCCCAGATACGCAGTATTTT.

This clonotype was found many times. The rearrangement uses TRBV5-1 and TRBJ1-1; 7 bases map to TRBD1. The CDR3 is 15 residues long. With V trimmed by 3 bases and J by 0 bases, 5 bases remained unmatched. Looked up from germline, CDR1 is SGHRS and CDR2 is YFSETQ. CDR3 DNA: TGCGCCAGCAGCTCTAAAACAGGGGTGAACACTGAAGCTTTCTTT. Translated: CASSSKTGVNTEAFF.

There are many counts of this clonotype. The chain combines TRBV11-1 with TRBJ2-7; 11 bases match TRBD2. This CDR3 is 16 amino acids long. The germline CDR1 and CDR2 sequences are SGHAT and FQDESV (reference sequence). After removal of 1 base from V and 7 bases from J, the junction contained 9 bases not matched to a gene. CDR3 amino acids: CASSLGGTSGLSEQYF. The CDR3 nucleotides read TGTGCCAGCAGCTTAGGGGGGACTAGCGGTCTTAGTGAGCAGTACTTC.

This clonotype was detected ten times or more. The rearrangement links TRBV6-5 to TRBJ2-5; TRBD2 matches 10 bases. Looked up from germline, CDR1 is MNHEY and CDR2 is SVGAGI. The CDR3 has 17 amino acids. The trim removed 0 bases at V and 5 bases at J, leaving 9 bases unmatched. The CDR3 DNA reads as TGTGCCAGCAGTTACTCGAAGGGAGCGGGGGGGCGGGAGACCCAGTACTTC. This gives the protein CASSYSKGAGGRETQYF.

V gene TRBV4-3 combines with J gene TRBJ2-6; 7 nucleotides line up with TRBD1. CDR1 is LGHNA and CDR2 is YSLEER in the germline V gene. V lost 1 base and J lost 3; bases outside the gene matches: 3. The CDR3 runs 16 residues. CDR3 protein: CASSQGGGYGANVLTF. CDR3 nucleotide sequence: TGCGCCAGCAGCCAAGGAGGGGGCTATGGGGCCAACGTCCTGACTTTC.

V is TRBV24-1 and J is TRBJ1-5; D gene unclear. The CDR3 runs 13 residues. Germline V gives CDR1 KGHDR, CDR2 SFDVKD. V was trimmed by 12 bases and J by 1 base, leaving 12 bases between them. The CDR3 sequence is CASEGGSNQPQHF. CDR3 nucleotide sequence: TGTGCCTCTGAAGGAGGGAGCAATCAGCCCCAGCATTTT.

V and J are TRBV10-3 and TRBJ2-7; 8 positions agree with TRBD2. The ends lost 4 bases at V and 5 bases at J; junction bases unmatched: 13. This CDR3 spans 16 amino acids. Germline CDR1 and CDR2: ENHRY and SYGVKD. The CDR3 nucleotides read TGTGCCATCAGTGCGGTCATTGGGGGGACTAGAGACGAGCAGTACTTC. Its translation: CAISAVIGGTRDEQYF.

The chain is built from TRBV20-1 and TRBJ1-1; 7 nucleotides line up with TRBD1. This CDR3 has 15 amino acids. The V and J ends lost 6 bases and 2 bases, in that order; junction bases with no gene match: 12. Germline CDR1 is DFQATT and CDR2 is SNEGSKA (reference sequence). CDR3 amino acids: CSASSEWDSNTEAFF. The CDR3 nucleotides are TGCAGTGCCAGCAGTGAATGGGACAGTAACACTGAAGCTTTCTTT.

The chain recombines TRBV11-2 with TRBJ2-7, with 7 bases matching TRBD1. J gave up 3 bases and V 0 bases, and 5 bases lay outside the gene matches. The CDR3 is 15 residues long. Germline-derived CDR1 and CDR2 are SGHAT and FQNNGV. CDR3: CASSLEDRNIYEQYF. In DNA, the CDR3 is TGTGCCAGCAGCTTAGAGGACAGGAATATCTACGAGCAGTACTTC.

The chain links TRBV19 to TRBJ1-1, with unresolved D. The CDR3 has 12 residues. Trimming shortened V by 5 bases and J by 3 bases, and 7 bases separated the two germline ends. Per germline, CDR1 LNHDA and CDR2 SQIVND (reference sequence). The CDR3 loop is CASSWAHTEAFF. Here the CDR3 DNA reads TGTGCCAGTAGTTGGGCACACACTGAAGCTTTCTTT.

This clonotype has a handful of counts. CDR3 in DNA: TGTGCCAGCAGTATACAGGGGATGTCCCTCTATGGCTACACCTTC. It codes for CASSIQGMSLYGYTF. This sequence joins TRBV25-1 and TRBJ1-2; 7 bases agree with TRBD1. CDR3 length: 15 amino acids. Per germline, CDR1 MGHDK and CDR2 SYGVNS. After removal of 5 bases from V and 4 bases from J, the junction contained 10 bases not matched to a gene.

This clonotype appeared a single time. A single base separates this from a much larger clone, so it may be a read error. This chain connects TRBV12-3 or TRBV12-4 to TRBJ1-6, with 7 bases fitting TRBD1. CDR3 length: 16 residues. Trimming at V came to 8 bases and at J to 8 bases, leaving 15 bases not matched to a gene. CDR3 sequence: CASGSGIRDRYSPLHF. The CDR3 coding sequence is TGTGCCAGCGGTTCGGGGATCCGGGACAGATATTCACCCCTCCACTTT.

The chain couples TRBV7-8 to TRBJ2-7; 9 bases fit TRBD1. With 1 base clipped from V and 5 bases from J, the junction kept 3 bases outside the gene matches. The CDR3 totals 14 residues. Per the germline V gene, CDR1 is SGHVS and CDR2 is FQNEAQ. The CDR3: CASSLGDRAHEQYF. The DNA of the CDR3 is TGTGCCAGCAGCTTAGGGGACAGGGCTCACGAGCAGTACTTC.

About this clonotype: A much larger clone sits a single nucleotide away, making a read error possible. The chain couples TRBV7-6 to TRBJ2-1; no firm D call. The CDR3 has 12 amino acids. Germline V gives CDR1 SGHVS, CDR2 FNYEAQ. Trimming pared 0 bases from V and 6 bases from J, leaving 3 bases between. This chain's CDR3 is CASSLAANEQFF. CDR3 in DNA: TGTGCCAGCAGCTTAGCGGCCAATGAGCAGTTCTTC.

This chain joins TRBV3-1 and TRBJ2-5, with TRBD2 matching over 11 bases. This CDR3 contains 18 residues. CDR1 and CDR2 from the germline V gene are LGHDT and YNNKEL (reference sequence). With V trimmed by 0 bases and J by 4 bases, 10 bases remained unmatched. In DNA, the CDR3 is TGTGCCAGCAGCCAAGATAGGAGGCTAGCGGGGGGCGGAGAGACCCAGTACTTC. Translated: CASSQDRRLAGGGETQYF.